This TCR beta chain was obtained from a study of blood T cell repertoires in COVID-19 (dated by TCRdb to the early 2020s). Background on the whole study: Samples covering the acute and convalescent phases of COVID-19 were provided by collaborators in the United States, Italy and Spain. The sample metadata nearly always contained a de-identified subject ID, COVID-19 status, age in years and sex. Where available, HLA class I and class II types were obtained from metadata supplied by the sample provider rather than from assay-based typing. The repertoires were released in a freely available public database meant as a resource for research on the immune response to SARS-CoV-2. Deeply sampled blood TCRbeta repertoires from subjects exposed to, actively infected with, or recovered from COVID-19 were included in the dataset. The material from the prospective study consisted of cDNA or gDNA derived from T cells, B-cell-depleted T cells, or PBMCs. Samples came from the ongoing ImmuneRACE study (first 160 participants) plus 1,254 subjects from 6 global collaborators. The investigation overall reported the following: How much clinical and demographic metadata was included differed by source and by participant, and the metadata was provided uncurated.

Whole blood was collected in K2EDTA tubes by collaborating institutions according to the institutions' own protocols. For TCRbeta analysis, collaborators shipped samples in one of three forms: frozen whole blood, isolated PBMCs, or DNA extracted from either of those sample types. On this clone: The antigen it binds to is not known. There are no base qualities to consult, and no much larger clone falls within one base.

The immunoSEQ Assay, a bias-controlled multiplex PCR, was used to amplify TCRbeta CDR3 regions from genomic DNA. As for how the authors treated the data: The number of nucleated cells in each sample was estimated from the amplification of reference gene primers within the assay. To quantify the absolute abundance of each unique TCRbeta CDR3 rearrangement, sequence reads were collapsed and filtered. For each sample, productive Simpson clonality was calculated by taking the square root of Simpson's diversity index across productive rearrangements. TCRdb obtained this table from immuneACCESS and retained in-frame rearrangements with V and J assigned. These tables miss some clones; where compared with another copy, unresolved V genes account for less than half of the shortfall, and the remainder is unexplained. Clone size and the V and J calls come from that table; the DNA yielded D and trimming. The sample has 70,000 to 95,000 clones on record, roughly 82% of them singletons. The leading ten clones occupy about 25% of the sample.

The CDR3 numbers 15 residues from cysteine through phenylalanine. The only DNA kept is the CDR3, 45 bases in frame from the first base. The germline V gene (reference sequence) specifies SGHNT as CDR1 and YYREEE as CDR2. V is pared back by 0 bases and J by 4 bases, with 12 bases lying between the germline termini. This chain joins TRBV5-4 to TRBJ2-3, with a tentative D gene TRBD2 over 5 matching bases. This receptor was obtained from a human donor in a cohort sampled during active COVID-19. The sample consisted of peripheral blood. The CDR3 region: CASSLGGGRSDTQYF. The sequenced DNA is TGTGCCAGCAGCTTGGGTGGAGGTCGTTCAGATACGCAGTATTTT.